This T cell receptor beta chain stems from a study of T cell repertoires in cytomegalovirus infection. TCRdb re-derived calls from the reads in MiXCR, one entry per CDR3 protein. This table has 400,000 or so distinct CDR3 sequences, over 15% appearing once. The specimen sequenced was PBMCs. The origin of this receptor is a human donor in good health (CMV status not recorded). Some clones in this sample may be carry-over from other donors' samples.

The CDR3: CASSVWTTGNTIYF. The CDR3 bases are TGTGCCAGCAGCGTATGGACAACTGGAAACACCATATATTTT. The V and J genes are TRBV5-4 and TRBJ1-3, with D possibly matching TRBD1 (5 bases). Germline lookup yields CDR1 SGHNT and CDR2 YYREEE (reference sequence). With 4 bases removed from V and 2 bases from J, the gap between germline ends came to 10 bases. This CDR3 region has 14 residues.